This TCR beta chain was documented in a study of blood T cell repertoires in COVID-19. V was cut by 1 base and J by 5 bases, with 5 bases left in between. Per germline, CDR1 LGHNT and CDR2 FRNRAP. CDR3 size: 13 residues. Everyone who took part was about 18 to 89 years old, and they came from 20 to 25 US areas. Participant reports of clinical history set cohort assignment. Some clones are missing from TCRdb's copy, which holds only in-frame ones; the method was immunoSEQ multiplex PCR. This sample carries some 200,000 clones, more than 80% of them seen once, and the ten largest clones take approximately 7.6%.

This chain joins TRBV12-5 and TRBJ2-2; D gene ambiguous. Sequenced input: PBMCs or T cells enriched from blood (not recorded which). This clonotype originated in a young woman who had recovered from COVID-19. This CDR3 is CASGLAGTGELFF. The CDR3 coding sequence is TGTGCTAGTGGTTTGGCCGGTACCGGGGAGCTGTTTTTT.